These 17 T cell receptor beta chains were all obtained from the same sample, sequenced in a study of T cell repertoires in cytomegalovirus infection. Using its own MiXCR run on the reads, TCRdb lists one record per CDR3 protein. The sample shows about 260,000 distinct CDR3 sequences, approximately 9% of them seen only once. Input material: PBMCs. Source of these receptors: a human donor in good health (CMV status not recorded). Some clones in this sample may be carry-over from other donors' samples.

This clonotype has at least ten counts. The CDR3 nucleotides are TGTGCCAGCAGCCCGATTTTAGGTGCCAATTCACCCCTCCACTTT. Protein product: CASSPILGANSPLHF. The chain recombines TRBV7-2 with TRBJ1-6; D uncertain. The CDR3 is made up of 15 amino acids. V lost 5 bases and J lost 7, with 15 bases in between. Germline CDR1 SGHTA, CDR2 FQGNSA.

The sample holds many counts of this clonotype. The chain is built from TRBV7-2 and TRBJ2-3; D is possibly TRBD1 (5 bases). Germline V gives CDR1 SGHTA, CDR2 FQGNSA. The CDR3 spans 14 residues. V gave up 1 base and J gave up 5 bases, with 10 bases separating them. The CDR3 sequence is CASSLDTTVDTQYF. The CDR3 DNA is TGTGCCAGCAGCTTAGACACGACAGTAGATACGCAGTATTTT.

This clonotype was counted ten times or more. This chain joins TRBV6-2 or TRBV6-3 and TRBJ1-2; tentative D call: TRBD1 (5 bases). Trimming cost V 7 bases and J 8 bases, with 14 bases left between them. The CDR3 totals 12 residues. Per germline, CDR1 MNHEY and CDR2 SVGEGT. The CDR3 here is CASTVGTFGYTF. For the CDR3, the DNA is TGTGCCAGCACGGTGGGGACCTTCGGCTACACCTTC.

The V and J genes are TRBV29-1 and TRBJ2-1; 8 bases match TRBD2. CDR3 length: 15 residues. Trimming at V came to 7 bases and at J to 4 bases, leaving 12 bases not matched to a gene. Germline lookup yields CDR1 SQVTM and CDR2 ANQGSEA. CDR3 DNA: TGCAGCGCAGGTATAGCGGGGAGCTTATACAATGAGCAGTTCTTC. Encoded protein: CSAGIAGSLYNEQFF.

This clonotype was seen ten or more times. J is TRBJ1-2 and V is TRBV19; perhaps TRBD1 as D (5 bases). This CDR3 is 14 amino acids long. Trimming removed 9 bases at V and 4 bases at J, with 18 bases between. The germline gives CDR1 LNHDA, CDR2 SQIVND (reference sequence). CDR3: CASGPFLGPYGYTF. CDR3 in DNA: TGTGCCAGCGGACCCTTTCTGGGGCCCTATGGCTACACCTTC.

The chain uses TRBV12-3 or TRBV12-4 and TRBJ1-5; perhaps TRBD1 as D (6 bases). V was pared by 8 bases and J by 5 bases, with 16 bases between. This CDR3 comprises 14 residues. CDR3 amino acids: CASQDSRNYQPQHF. CDR3 coding DNA: TGTGCCAGCCAGGACAGCAGGAATTATCAGCCCCAGCATTTT.

This clonotype has a count of ten or more. The gene calls are TRBV19 and TRBJ1-2, with unresolved D. The germline V gene encodes CDR1 LNHDA and CDR2 SQIVND (reference sequence). V lost 4 bases and J 5 bases, leaving 11 bases between the germline ends. The CDR3 loop spans 13 amino acids. In nucleotides, the CDR3 is TGTGCCAGTAGTAGTAGTGTATGGTATGGCTACACCTTC. Translated, it gives CASSSSVWYGYTF.

This clonotype was recorded many times. J is TRBJ1-1 and V is TRBV7-2; no clear D gene. Per germline, CDR1 SGHTA and CDR2 FQGNSA. CDR3 size: 12 residues. Deletions cut 7 bases from V and 8 bases from J, with 14 bases between. CDR3 DNA sequence: TGTGCCAGCACCCCCGGGCAGCAAGAAGCTTTCTTT. Translated: CASTPGQQEAFF.

In its sample, this clonotype was seen a few times. The chain joins TRBV29-1 to TRBJ1-3; D not certain. Germline V lookup: CDR1 SQVTM, CDR2 ANQGSEA. V was pared by 6 bases and J by 0 bases, with 12 bases between. The CDR3 covers 14 residues. The CDR3 DNA reads as TGCAGCGTCGTCGGACTGAGCTCTGGAAACACCATATATTTT. Translating it yields CSVVGLSSGNTIYF.

A few counts support this clonotype. The CDR3 sequence is CSVEEGLAGVLNEQFF. The DNA of the CDR3 is TGCAGCGTTGAAGAGGGTCTAGCGGGAGTACTCAATGAGCAGTTCTTC. This chain uses TRBV29-1 with TRBJ2-1; 10 nucleotides line up with TRBD2. The CDR3 is made up of 16 amino acids. Germline V gene lookup returns CDR1 SQVTM and CDR2 ANQGSEA. V shed 0 bases, J shed 6 bases, and the junction held 8 bases outside the gene matches.

This clonotype was recorded many times. The genes are TRBV4-3 and TRBJ1-2, with a possible D match to TRBD1 (5 bases). This CDR3 spans 20 amino acids. Between the trimmed V and J ends, which lost 0 bases and 3 bases, there was a span of 26 bases. Germline V gene lookup returns CDR1 LGHNA and CDR2 YSLEER. In DNA, the CDR3 is TGCGCCAGCAGCCAAGATAGGGAAGATGGCCGGGGGAGCAGGTACTATGGCTACACCTTC. The encoded protein is CASSQDREDGRGSRYYGYTF.

This clonotype was counted only a few times. The chain links TRBV5-5 to TRBJ2-2; tentatively, D is TRBD1 or TRBD2 (5 bases each). Germline loops: CDR1 SGHKS, CDR2 YYEKEE (reference sequence). V was cut by 1 base and J by 5 bases, with 12 bases left in between. CDR3 length equals 15 residues. The CDR3 loop is CASSLTGKGTGELFF. The CDR3 DNA sequence: TGTGCCAGCAGCTTGACCGGGAAGGGGACCGGGGAGCTGTTTTTT.

This clonotype has at least ten counts. The chain links TRBV7-8 to TRBJ2-3; a weak D match, TRBD2 (6 bases). V was clipped by 5 bases and J by 2 bases, with 14 bases between them. The CDR3 extends over 15 amino acids. The germline V gene has CDR1 SGHVS and CDR2 FQNEAQ. The DNA of the CDR3 is TGTGCCAGCAGCCCTGGTGGGGGGTTCACAGATACGCAGTATTTT. Translation: CASSPGGGFTDTQYF.

This clonotype was detected many times. The genes are TRBV13 and TRBJ2-7; D remains unclear. The CDR3 has 14 amino acids. With 8 bases removed from V and 2 bases from J, the gap between germline ends came to 16 bases. Per germline, CDR1 PRHDT and CDR2 FYEKMQ (reference sequence). The CDR3: CASPWRRGAYEQYF. CDR3 bases: TGTGCCAGCCCCTGGCGCCGAGGCGCCTACGAGCAGTACTTC.

A word on this clonotype: A junction end diverges from the germline sequence, so it may reflect a read error. The chain combines TRBV7-6 with TRBJ2-5, with 13 bases fitting TRBD2. This CDR3 has 15 residues. Germline loops: CDR1 SGHVS, CDR2 FNYEAQ. CDR3: CASSRTSGRDQTQYF. The CDR3 DNA reads as TGTGCTAGCAGCCGGACTAGCGGGAGAGACCAGACCCAGTACTTC.

This clonotype was observed a single time. A single base separates this from a much larger clone, so it may be a read error. This chain links TRBV19 with TRBJ2-1; the match to TRBD1 covers 8 bases. Germline-derived CDR1 and CDR2 are LNHDA and SQIVND (reference sequence). The ends lost 4 bases at V and 6 bases at J; junction bases unmatched: 5. The CDR3 has 14 amino acids. The chain's CDR3 is CASSNGTGFNEQFF. The CDR3 nucleotides read TGTGCCAGTAGTAACGGGACAGGTTTCAATGAGCAGTTCTTC.

This clonotype was detected only a few times. This chain joins TRBV18 and TRBJ1-1, with TRBD1 matching over 8 bases. V lost 3 bases and J lost 4; bases outside the gene matches: 7. Germline CDR1 reads KGHSH; CDR2 reads LQKENI. CDR3 length: 15 residues. The CDR3 loop reads CASSPVGQGVTEAFF. The CDR3 coding sequence is TGTGCCAGCTCACCTGTAGGACAGGGAGTCACTGAAGCTTTCTTT. The full variable domain, in which reference TRBV18 and TRBJ1-1 provide the parts outside the CDR3, is NAGVMQNPRHLVRRRGQEARLRCSPMKGHSHVYWYRQLPEEGLKFMVYLQKENIIDESGMPKERFSAEFPKEGPSILRIQQVVRGDSAAYFCASSPVGQGVTEAFFGQGTRLTVV.